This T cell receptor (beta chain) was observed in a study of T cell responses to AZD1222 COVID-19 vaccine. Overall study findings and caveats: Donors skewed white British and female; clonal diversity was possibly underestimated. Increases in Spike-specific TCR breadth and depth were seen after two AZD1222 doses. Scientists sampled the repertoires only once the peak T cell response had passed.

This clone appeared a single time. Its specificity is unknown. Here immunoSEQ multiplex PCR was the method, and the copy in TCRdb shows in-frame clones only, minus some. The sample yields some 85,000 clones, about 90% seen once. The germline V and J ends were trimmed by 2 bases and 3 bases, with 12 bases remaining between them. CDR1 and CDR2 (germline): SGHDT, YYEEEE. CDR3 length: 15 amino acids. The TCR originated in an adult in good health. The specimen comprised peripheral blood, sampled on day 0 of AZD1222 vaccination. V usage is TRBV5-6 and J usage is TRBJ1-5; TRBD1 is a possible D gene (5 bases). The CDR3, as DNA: TGTGCCAGCAGCTTACGGGACGGGAACAATCAGCCCCAGCATTTT. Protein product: CASSLRDGNNQPQHF.